This entry features one T cell receptor beta chain sequence. This entry belongs to a study of T cells after yellow fever vaccination. Using its own MiXCR run on the 5' RACE reads, TCRdb lists one record per CDR3 protein. Found here are about 400,000 distinct CDR3 sequences, 11% of them singletons; the top ten hold roughly 18%. The CDR3 length is 11 residues. The germline V gene encodes CDR1 DFQATT and CDR2 SNEGSKA (reference sequence). V lost 8 bases to trimming and J lost 7 bases, with 14 bases between them. This sample comprised PBMCs, obtained on the day of the first yellow fever vaccination. This receptor was identified in a man in his late teens or twenties who received the YFV17D yellow fever vaccine. The chain couples TRBV20-1 to TRBJ1-2; D is uncertain. For the CDR3, the DNA is TGCAGTTTGGACGGCCTCGCTGGCTACACCTTC. Translation: CSLDGLAGYTF.